This T cell receptor (beta chain) was captured by sequencing in a study of T cells expressing NK-cell markers. Turning to the study itself: The authors derived TCR beta repertoires from sorted CD3+CD56+NKG2C+, CD3+CD56+NKG2C- and CD3+CD56-NKG2C+ T cells.

TCRdb reanalyzed the 5' RACE reads, giving one entry per CDR3 protein sequence and no DNA. The sample includes 300,000 to 450,000 distinct CDR3 sequences. This CDR3 comprises 15 residues. Germline-derived CDR1 and CDR2 are SGHRS and YFSETQ. The sequenced sample consisted of blood T cells: a sorted CD56 or NKG2C T cell subset, CD4+ or CD8+ T cells, or bulk PBMC T cells (not recorded which). The chain joins TRBV5-1 to TRBJ2-2. The receptor's source is a man aged 18-70 years in good health. CDR3 sequence reads: CASSRGFANTGELFF.